One and the same sample provided the 5 T cell receptor beta chains below, sequenced in a study of cytomegalovirus exposure and HLA in healthy donors. Primers: 60 Vbeta forward and 13 Jbeta reverse. Clones were read by immunoSEQ multiplex PCR, and TCRdb kept only the in-frame ones, dropping some. This sample contains about 140,000 clones. Sequences were obtained from PBMCs. The receptors originated from a male donor in good health and CMV-seronegative.

V is TRBV5-8 and J is TRBJ1-6; weak D call: TRBD1 (5 bases). The CDR3 covers 16 residues. V was clipped by 1 base and J by 3 bases, with 11 bases between them. CDR1 SGHTS and CDR2 YDEGEE come from the germline V gene. The CDR3 here is CASSLPGSGYNSPLHF. CDR3 sequence (DNA): TGTGCCAGCAGCTTGCCAGGGTCGGGCTATAATTCACCCCTCCACTTT. Complete variable domain (other parts from reference TRBV5-8 and TRBJ1-6): EAGVTQSPTHLIKTRGQQATLRCSPISGHTSVYWYQQALGLGLQFLLWYDEGEERNRGNFPPRFSGRQFPNYSSELNVNALELEDSALYLCASSLPGSGYNSPLHFGNGTRLTVT.

V gene TRBV6-1 combines with J gene TRBJ2-3; 9 bases match TRBD2. Losses at the gene ends were 2 bases for V and 0 bases for J; bases not matched to a gene: 12. CDR1 is MNHNS, CDR2 SASEGT, per germline. The CDR3 loop spans 19 amino acids. CDR3 loop: CASSESSGGPISSTDTQYF. In DNA, the CDR3 is TGTGCCAGCAGTGAATCCAGCGGGGGGCCAATCTCTAGCACAGATACGCAGTATTTT.

The chain uses TRBV5-4 and TRBJ2-5; 9 nucleotides line up with TRBD2. V lost 4 bases, J lost 1 base, and 8 bases stayed unmatched. Germline V gene sequence: CDR1 SGHNT, CDR2 YYREEE (reference sequence). The CDR3 is 16 residues long. DNA of the CDR3: TGTGCCAGCAGCCGGGGAGTAGCGGGAGCCCAAGAGACCCAGTACTTC. The encoded protein is CASSRGVAGAQETQYF.

This rearrangement joins TRBV9 to TRBJ1-1, with D possibly being TRBD1 (6 bases). The CDR3 is made up of 13 amino acids. Germline V CDR1 and CDR2: SGDLS, YYNGEE. The germline V and J ends were trimmed by 0 bases and 6 bases, with 9 bases remaining between them. The CDR3 is CASSVGGGPEAFF. CDR3 sequence (DNA): TGTGCCAGCAGCGTAGGGGGGGGCCCTGAAGCTTTCTTT. The full variable domain, with the rest looked up from reference TRBV9 and TRBJ1-1, is DSGVTQTPKHLITATGQRVTLRCSPRSGDLSVYWYQQSLDQGLQFLIQYYNGEERAKGNILERFSAQQFPDLHSELNLSSLELGDSALYFCASSVGGGPEAFFGQGTRLTVV.

The chain recombines TRBV7-9 with TRBJ1-1; weak D call: TRBD1 (6 bases). Germline values: CDR1 SEHNR, CDR2 FQNEAQ (reference sequence). CDR3 length: 15 residues. V gave up 1 base and J gave up 4 bases, with 13 bases separating them. The CDR3 sequence: CASSLGQGRSTEAFF. The CDR3 nucleotides read TGTGCCAGCAGCTTAGGTCAGGGGCGAAGCACTGAAGCTTTCTTT.